This T cell receptor (beta chain) appears in the sequencing data of a study of regulatory T cells in long-lasting Graves disease. At the level of the study: For under 3 months, newly diagnosed Graves' patients had been taking antithyroid drugs.

V lost 3 bases and J lost 6, with 6 bases in between. The CDR3 totals 11 residues. The germline gives CDR1 SQVTM, CDR2 ANQGSEA. The time point: newly diagnosed GD, antithyroid drugs for less than 3 months. Extracted PBMC RNA gave rise to the TCR library. Study-wide points: There was favoring of TRBV28, TRBJ1-2 and TRBJ2-5 in persistent disease. Exclusively peripheral blood, rather than thyroid tissue, was studied.

Through Arm-PCR of CDR3 regions and iRepertoire HTBI primers, TCR beta libraries were built. One entry per CDR3 protein results from TCRdb running MiXCR on the multiplex PCR reads. This sample has fewer than 550,000 distinct CDR3 sequences, with about 17% found just once. This clonotype was seen at least ten times. Antigen specificity is unknown. These sequences were also reported in another study, on T cells in Graves' hyperthyroidism and ophthalmopathy. That study adds: Using the HTBI primer set, a first-round RT-PCR was run on the TCR CDR3.

The sequence came from a woman between 18 and 29 years old with Graves disease. This sequence joins TRBV29-1 and TRBJ2-1, with no clear D. This specimen consisted of peripheral blood mononuclear cells (PBMCs), obtained at new diagnosis, from a patient treated with antithyroid drugs. This chain's CDR3 is CSVDELNEQFF. The CDR3 DNA reads as TGCAGCGTTGATGAGCTCAATGAGCAGTTCTTC.